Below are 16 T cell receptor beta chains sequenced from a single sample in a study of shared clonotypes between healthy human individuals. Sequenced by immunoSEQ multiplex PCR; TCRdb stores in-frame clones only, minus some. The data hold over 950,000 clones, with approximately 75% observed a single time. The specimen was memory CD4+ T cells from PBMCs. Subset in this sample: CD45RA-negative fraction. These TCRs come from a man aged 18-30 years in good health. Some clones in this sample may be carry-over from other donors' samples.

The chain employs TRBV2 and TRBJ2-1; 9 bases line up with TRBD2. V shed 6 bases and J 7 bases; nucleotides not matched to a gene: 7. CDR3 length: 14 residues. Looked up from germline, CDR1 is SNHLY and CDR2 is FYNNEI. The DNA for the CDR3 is TGTGCCAGCAGGTTTAGCGGGAGAGGAAATGAGCAGTTCTTC. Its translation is CASRFSGRGNEQFF. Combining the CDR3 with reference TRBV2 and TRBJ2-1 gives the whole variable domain EPEVTQTPSHQVTQMGQEVILRCVPISNHLYFYWYRQILGQKVEFLVSFYNNEISEKSEIFDDQFSVERPDGSNFTLKIRSTKLEDSAMYFCASRFSGRGNEQFFGPGTRLTVL.

CDR3 nucleotide sequence: TGTGCCTGGAGTGGAGCGCCGAGTACGCAGTATTTT. Its protein product is CAWSGAPSTQYF. This chain links TRBV30 with TRBJ2-3; D not resolved. Germline CDR1 GTSNPN, CDR2 SVGIG (reference sequence). There are 12 residues in the CDR3. V was clipped by 1 base and J by 8 bases, with 10 bases between them.

CDR3 DNA: TGTGCCAGCAGCTTAAAATCGCGGACTAGCGGGAGTTCTTCAGGCGAGCAGTACTTC. This translates into CASSLKSRTSGSSSGEQYF. The chain joins TRBV7-8 to TRBJ2-7; 13 nucleotides agree with TRBD2. CDR3 length: 19 residues. Germline-derived CDR1 and CDR2 are SGHVS and FQNEAQ. Trimming removed 2 bases from V and 6 bases from J; junction bases left unmatched: 16.

CDR3 sequence reads: CASSWTGVQETQYF. The DNA for the CDR3 is TGTGCCAGCAGCTGGACAGGGGTACAAGAGACCCAGTACTTC. The chain employs TRBV7-2 and TRBJ2-5; TRBD1 aligns across 9 bases. The CDR3 sequence is 14 residues long. Germline trimming cut 4 bases from V and 2 bases from J; bases unmatched to any gene: 2. Looked up from germline, CDR1 is SGHTA and CDR2 is FQGNSA.

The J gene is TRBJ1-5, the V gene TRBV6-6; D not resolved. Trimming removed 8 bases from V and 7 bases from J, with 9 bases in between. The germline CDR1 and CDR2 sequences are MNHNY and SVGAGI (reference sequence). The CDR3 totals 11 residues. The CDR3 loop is CASQGRQPQHF. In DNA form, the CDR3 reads TGTGCCAGCCAAGGGAGGCAGCCCCAGCATTTT.

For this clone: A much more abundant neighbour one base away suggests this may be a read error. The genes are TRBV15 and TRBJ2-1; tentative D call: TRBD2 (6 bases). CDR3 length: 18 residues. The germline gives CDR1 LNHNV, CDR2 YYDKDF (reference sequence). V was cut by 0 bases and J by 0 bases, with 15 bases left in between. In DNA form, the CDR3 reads TGTGCCACCAGCAGAGATCAACCGGGCGGGAACTCCTACAATGAGCAGTTCTTC. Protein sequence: CATSRDQPGGNSYNEQFF.

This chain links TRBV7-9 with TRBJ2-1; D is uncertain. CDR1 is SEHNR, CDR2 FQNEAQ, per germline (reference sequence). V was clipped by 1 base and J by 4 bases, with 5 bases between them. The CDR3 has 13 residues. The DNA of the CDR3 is TGTGCCAGCAGCTTAGGCACTTACAATGAGCAGTTCTTC. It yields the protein CASSLGTYNEQFF.

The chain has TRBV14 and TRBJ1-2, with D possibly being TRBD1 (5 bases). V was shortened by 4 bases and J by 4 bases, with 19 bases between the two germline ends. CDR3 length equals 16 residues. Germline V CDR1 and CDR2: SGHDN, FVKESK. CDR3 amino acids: CASSPSLTASTYGYTF. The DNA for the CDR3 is TGTGCCAGCAGCCCGAGCCTGACAGCGAGTACCTATGGCTACACCTTC.

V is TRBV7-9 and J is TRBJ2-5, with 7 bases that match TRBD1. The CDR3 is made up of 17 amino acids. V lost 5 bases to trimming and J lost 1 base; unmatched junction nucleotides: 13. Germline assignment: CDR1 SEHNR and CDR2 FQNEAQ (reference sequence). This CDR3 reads CASSASSGQGVQETQYF. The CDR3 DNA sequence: TGTGCCAGCAGCGCCTCCTCCGGTCAGGGGGTCCAAGAGACCCAGTACTTC. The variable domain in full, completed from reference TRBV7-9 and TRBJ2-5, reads DTGVSQNPRHKITKRGQNVTFRCDPISEHNRLYWYRQTLGQGPEFLTYFQNEAQLEKSRLLSDRFSAERPKGSFSTLEIQRTEQGDSAMYLCASSASSGQGVQETQYFGPGTRLLVL.

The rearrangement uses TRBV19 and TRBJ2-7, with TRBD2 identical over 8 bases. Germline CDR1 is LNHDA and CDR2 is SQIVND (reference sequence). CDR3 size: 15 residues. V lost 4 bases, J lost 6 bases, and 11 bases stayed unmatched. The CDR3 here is CASSREGTSRTEQYF. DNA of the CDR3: TGTGCCAGTAGTAGAGAGGGGACTAGTCGGACCGAGCAGTACTTC. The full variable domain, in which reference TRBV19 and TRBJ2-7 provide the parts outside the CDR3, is DGGITQSPKYLFRKEGQNVTLSCEQNLNHDAMYWYRQDPGQGLRLIYYSQIVNDFQKGDIAEGYSVSREKKESFPLTVTSAQKNPTAFYLCASSREGTSRTEQYFGPGTRLTVT.

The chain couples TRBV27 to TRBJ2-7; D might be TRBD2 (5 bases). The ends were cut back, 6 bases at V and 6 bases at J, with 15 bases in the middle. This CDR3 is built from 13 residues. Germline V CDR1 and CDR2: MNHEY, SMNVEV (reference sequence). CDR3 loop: CASSPAGRGEQYF. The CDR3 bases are TGTGCCAGCAGCCCTGCGGGCCGAGGCGAGCAGTACTTC.

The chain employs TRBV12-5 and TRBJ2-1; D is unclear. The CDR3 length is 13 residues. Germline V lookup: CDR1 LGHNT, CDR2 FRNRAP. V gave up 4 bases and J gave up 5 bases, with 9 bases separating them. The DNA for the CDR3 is TGTGCTAGTGGTTCTCAGGCTGACAATGAGCAGTTCTTC. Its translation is CASGSQADNEQFF.

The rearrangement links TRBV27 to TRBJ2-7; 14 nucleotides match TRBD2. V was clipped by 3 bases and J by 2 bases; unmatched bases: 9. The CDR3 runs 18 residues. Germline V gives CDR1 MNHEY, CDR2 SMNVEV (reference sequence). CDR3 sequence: CASSLGLAGVKWPYEQYF. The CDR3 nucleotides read TGTGCCAGCAGTTTGGGACTAGCGGGAGTTAAGTGGCCCTACGAGCAGTACTTC.

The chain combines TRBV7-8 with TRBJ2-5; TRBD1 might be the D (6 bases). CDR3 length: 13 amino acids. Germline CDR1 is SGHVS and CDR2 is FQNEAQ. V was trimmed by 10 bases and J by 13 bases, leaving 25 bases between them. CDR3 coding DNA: TGTGCCACCAGTACAAGGACGGGACATTCGAGGTACTTC. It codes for CATSTRTGHSRYF.

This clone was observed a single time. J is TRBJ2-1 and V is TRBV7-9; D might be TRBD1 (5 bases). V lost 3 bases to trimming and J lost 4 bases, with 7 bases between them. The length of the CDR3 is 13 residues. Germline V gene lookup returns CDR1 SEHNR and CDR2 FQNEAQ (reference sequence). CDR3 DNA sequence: TGTGCCAGCAGCTTTAGGGGATACAATGAGCAGTTCTTC. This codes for CASSFRGYNEQFF.

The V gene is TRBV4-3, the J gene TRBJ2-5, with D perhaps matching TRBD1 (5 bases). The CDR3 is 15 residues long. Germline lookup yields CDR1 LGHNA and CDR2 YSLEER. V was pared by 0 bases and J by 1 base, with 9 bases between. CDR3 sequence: CASSQERGRQETQYF. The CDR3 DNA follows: TGCGCCAGCAGCCAAGAAAGGGGTCGCCAAGAGACCCAGTACTTC.